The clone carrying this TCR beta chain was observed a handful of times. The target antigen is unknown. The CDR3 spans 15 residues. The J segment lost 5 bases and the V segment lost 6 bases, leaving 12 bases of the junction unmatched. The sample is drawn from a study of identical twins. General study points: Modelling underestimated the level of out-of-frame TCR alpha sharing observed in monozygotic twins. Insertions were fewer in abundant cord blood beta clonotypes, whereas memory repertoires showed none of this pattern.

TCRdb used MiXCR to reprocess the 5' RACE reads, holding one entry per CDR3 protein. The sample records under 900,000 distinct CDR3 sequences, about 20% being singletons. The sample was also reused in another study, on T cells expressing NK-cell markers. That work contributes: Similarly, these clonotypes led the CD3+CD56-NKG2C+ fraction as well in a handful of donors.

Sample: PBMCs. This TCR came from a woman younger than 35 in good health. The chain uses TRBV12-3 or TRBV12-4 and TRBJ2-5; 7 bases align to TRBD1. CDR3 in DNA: TGTGCCAGCAGCTTCGCACCAGGGGGTGAGGAGACCCAGTACTTC. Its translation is CASSFAPGGEETQYF.